The count of the clone carrying this T cell receptor (beta chain) is one. The sample originates from a study of identifying expanded T cells in peripheral blood. Germline CDR1 SGHVS, CDR2 FQNEAQ. The CDR3 has 19 amino acids. V was clipped by 3 bases and J by 4 bases; unmatched bases: 10. The method was immunoSEQ multiplex PCR; TCRdb's version includes in-frame clones alone and lacks a portion of them. This sample yields approximately 91,000 clones, of which around 89% are seen a single time; around 3.6% belongs to the top ten. The rearrangement joins TRBV7-8 to TRBJ2-1; 15 bases map to TRBD2. Sequences were obtained from blood. The TCR comes from a person between 18 and 75 years old in good health. CDR3 nucleotides: TGTGCCAGCAGCTTCGCCGGACTAGCGGGAGGGCCTCGATACAATGAGCAGTTCTTC. It is translated as CASSFAGLAGGPRYNEQFF.